The clone carrying this T cell receptor beta chain appeared a single time. This entry comes from a study of blood T cell repertoires in COVID-19. Study-level background: COVID-19 samples from acute and convalescent phases originated in the United States, Italy and Spain. T cells, B-cell-depleted T cells, or PBMCs supplied cDNA or gDNA.

Germline V gene sequence: CDR1 KGHDR, CDR2 SFDVKD. The CDR3 totals 14 residues. Trimming left V 9 bases short and J 1 base short, with 11 bases between. Clones were sequenced by immunoSEQ multiplex PCR, and TCRdb holds only the in-frame ones, with some missing. The table shows 90,000 to 120,000 clones, with about 91% occurring only once. The V gene is TRBV24-1, the J gene TRBJ2-2; a possible D gene is TRBD2 (5 bases). The source is a human donor in a cohort sampled during active COVID-19. Sequenced material: peripheral blood. For the CDR3, the DNA is TGTGCCACCCAAGACTATATGAACACCGGGGAGCTGTTTTTT. Its protein product is CATQDYMNTGELFF.